Listed below are T cell receptor beta chains from one sample, sequenced in a study of CD8+ T cells in alopecia areata. Only in-frame clones appear in the TCRdb table, and some are missing; sequencing was by immunoSEQ multiplex PCR. The table lists approximately 180,000 clones, around 63% of them singletons. The sample in question was CD4+ T cells sorted from blood, obtained at week 0. Receptors originate from a human donor with alopecia areata. The CDR3 runs from the conserved cysteine through the conserved F or W. D genes are given only for firm matches. A row's size may be missing; if present it is once, few, many or a size class.

J gene: TRBJ1-2
clone size: .
D gene: .
V gene: TRBV7-3
CDR3 protein: CASSPHGGLGGYTF
CDR3 DNA: TGTGCCAGCAGCCCCCATGGGGGCTTGGGTGGCTACACCTTC

J gene: TRBJ1-2
clone size: .
D gene: .
V gene: TRBV29-1
CDR3 protein: CSVDFPGTYGYTF
CDR3 DNA: TGCAGCGTTGACTTTCCCGGGACCTATGGCTACACCTTC

J gene: TRBJ1-2
clone size: few
D gene: .
V gene: TRBV27
CDR3 protein: CASSLSISRDYGYTF
CDR3 DNA: TGTGCCAGCAGTTTATCGATTAGCAGGGACTATGGCTACACCTTC

J gene: TRBJ1-4
clone size: .
D gene: TRBD1
V gene: TRBV29-1
CDR3 protein: CSVEGQGVREKLFF
CDR3 DNA: TGCAGCGTAGAAGGACAGGGAGTTCGTGAAAAACTGTTTTTT

J gene: TRBJ1-2
clone size: few
D gene: TRBD1
V gene: TRBV2
CDR3 protein: CASTDRENYGYTF
CDR3 DNA: TGTGCCAGCACTGACAGGGAAAACTATGGCTACACCTTC

J gene: TRBJ2-7
clone size: few
D gene: TRBD1
V gene: TRBV29-1
CDR3 protein: CSVDPGQGRSGEQYF
CDR3 DNA: TGCAGCGTGGACCCGGGACAGGGCCGTTCTGGCGAGCAGTACTTC

J gene: TRBJ1-1
clone size: .
D gene: .
V gene: TRBV20-1
CDR3 protein: CSAERALGAFF
CDR3 DNA: TGCAGTGCGGAGAGGGCTCTAGGAGCTTTCTTT

J gene: TRBJ2-2
clone size: .
D gene: .
V gene: TRBV30
CDR3 protein: CAWSQDSTGELFF
CDR3 DNA: TGTGCCTGGAGCCAAGATTCCACCGGGGAGCTGTTTTTT

J gene: TRBJ2-1
clone size: few
D gene: TRBD2
V gene: TRBV5-1
CDR3 protein: CASSPGLAGGQWASNEQFF
CDR3 DNA: TGCGCCAGCAGCCCCGGACTAGCGGGGGGGCAATGGGCCTCCAATGAGCAGTTCTTC

J gene: TRBJ1-5
clone size: .
D gene: .
V gene: TRBV27
CDR3 protein: CASSSSSPHQPQHF
CDR3 DNA: TGTGCCAGCAGTTCTTCAAGTCCACATCAGCCCCAGCATTTT

J gene: TRBJ2-1
clone size: .
D gene: TRBD2
V gene: TRBV11-2
CDR3 protein: CASSFRTSGVEQFF
CDR3 DNA: TGTGCCAGCAGCTTTCGGACTAGCGGGGTTGAGCAGTTCTTC

J gene: TRBJ2-4
clone size: .
D gene: .
V gene: TRBV4-3
CDR3 protein: CASSQEWGRAKNIQYF
CDR3 DNA: TGCGCCAGCAGCCAAGAGTGGGGAAGGGCCAAAAACATTCAGTACTTC

J gene: TRBJ2-3
clone size: few
D gene: TRBD1
V gene: TRBV30
CDR3 protein: CAWDREPDTQYF
CDR3 DNA: TGTGCCTGGGACAGGGAACCCGATACGCAGTATTTT

J gene: TRBJ2-6
clone size: once
D gene: .
V gene: TRBV30
CDR3 protein: CAWMRYSGANVLTF
CDR3 DNA: TGTGCCTGGATGAGGTACTCTGGGGCCAACGTCCTGACTTTC

J gene: TRBJ2-2
clone size: .
D gene: .
V gene: TRBV14
CDR3 protein: CASSQVIMHTGELFF
CDR3 DNA: TGTGCCAGCAGCCAAGTAATAATGCACACCGGGGAGCTGTTTTTT

J gene: TRBJ1-5
clone size: few
D gene: .
V gene: TRBV6-1
CDR3 protein: CASSDLENQPQHF
CDR3 DNA: TGTGCCAGCAGTGACCTGGAAAATCAGCCCCAGCATTTT

J gene: TRBJ2-3
clone size: .
D gene: TRBD2
V gene: TRBV4-3
CDR3 protein: CASSQEGTSGVPPDTQYF
CDR3 DNA: TGCGCCAGCAGCCAAGAAGGGACTAGCGGGGTGCCGCCAGATACGCAGTATTTT

J gene: TRBJ2-3
clone size: few
D gene: .
V gene: TRBV7-9
CDR3 protein: CASSLGGITDTQYF
CDR3 DNA: TGTGCCAGCAGCTTAGGGGGTATCACAGATACGCAGTATTTT

J gene: TRBJ2-2
clone size: .
D gene: .
V gene: TRBV15
CDR3 protein: CATSRSPGSDTGELFF
CDR3 DNA: TGTGCCACCAGCAGATCTCCAGGATCTGATACCGGGGAGCTGTTTTTT

J gene: TRBJ1-1
clone size: .
D gene: .
V gene: TRBV6-1
CDR3 protein: CASSVSYTEAFF
CDR3 DNA: TGTGCCAGCAGTGTATCGTACACTGAAGCTTTCTTT

J gene: TRBJ1-2
clone size: .
D gene: TRBD1
V gene: TRBV29-1
CDR3 protein: CSVGTTRGNYGYTF
CDR3 DNA: TGCAGCGTTGGCACAACCAGGGGGAACTATGGCTACACCTTC

J gene: TRBJ2-1
clone size: few
D gene: TRBD2
V gene: TRBV25-1
CDR3 protein: CASLSGAYNEQFF
CDR3 DNA: TGTGCCAGCCTAAGCGGGGCGTACAATGAGCAGTTCTTC

J gene: TRBJ2-7
clone size: .
D gene: TRBD2
V gene: TRBV7-6
CDR3 protein: CASSLESGGPYEQYF
CDR3 DNA: TGTGCCAGCAGCTTAGAAAGCGGGGGCCCCTACGAGCAGTACTTC

J gene: TRBJ2-5
clone size: few
D gene: .
V gene: TRBV11-2
CDR3 protein: CASSLGGQETQYF
CDR3 DNA: TGTGCCAGCAGCTTAGGAGGACAAGAGACCCAGTACTTC

J gene: TRBJ1-4
clone size: .
D gene: TRBD1
V gene: TRBV29-1
CDR3 protein: CSVGQGYEKLFF
CDR3 DNA: TGCAGCGTGGGACAGGGATATGAAAAACTGTTTTTT

J gene: TRBJ2-4
clone size: .
D gene: TRBD1
V gene: TRBV7-9
CDR3 protein: CASSPQGNIQYF
CDR3 DNA: TGTGCCAGCAGCCCACAGGGGAACATTCAGTACTTC

J gene: TRBJ2-7
clone size: .
D gene: TRBD1
V gene: TRBV27
CDR3 protein: CASSFIPPRQGGEQYF
CDR3 DNA: TGTGCCAGCAGTTTCATCCCGCCGCGACAGGGCGGCGAGCAGTACTTC

J gene: TRBJ2-7
clone size: .
D gene: .
V gene: TRBV25-1
CDR3 protein: CASSRDTTYEQYF
CDR3 DNA: TGTGCCAGCAGCCGGGACACCACCTACGAGCAGTACTTC

J gene: TRBJ1-2
clone size: .
D gene: .
V gene: TRBV18
CDR3 protein: CASSPGTYGYTF
CDR3 DNA: TGTGCCAGCTCACCAGGGACTTATGGCTACACCTTC

J gene: TRBJ1-5
clone size: .
D gene: .
V gene: TRBV30
CDR3 protein: CAWSVNGNQPQHF
CDR3 DNA: TGTGCCTGGAGTGTTAATGGGAATCAGCCCCAGCATTTT

J gene: TRBJ2-4
clone size: .
D gene: .
V gene: TRBV4-3
CDR3 protein: CASSQGFYAGLNIQYF
CDR3 DNA: TGCGCCAGCAGCCAAGGATTCTATGCAGGGCTTAACATTCAGTACTTC

J gene: TRBJ2-5
clone size: .
D gene: .
V gene: TRBV11-2
CDR3 protein: CASSPGLQETQYF
CDR3 DNA: TGTGCCAGCAGCCCGGGACTGCAAGAGACCCAGTACTTC

J gene: TRBJ2-3
clone size: .
D gene: .
V gene: TRBV11-3
CDR3 protein: CASSLGGAATQYF
CDR3 DNA: TGTGCCAGCAGCTTAGGGGGGGCCGCTACGCAGTATTTT

J gene: TRBJ2-3
clone size: .
D gene: .
V gene: TRBV15
CDR3 protein: CATSNQYVPDTQYF
CDR3 DNA: TGTGCCACCAGCAACCAGTATGTCCCAGATACGCAGTATTTT

J gene: TRBJ2-1
clone size: .
D gene: .
V gene: TRBV7-2
CDR3 protein: CASSLASAGASEQFF
CDR3 DNA: TGTGCCAGCAGCTTAGCCTCGGCGGGGGCTAGTGAGCAGTTCTTC

J gene: TRBJ1-2
clone size: .
D gene: .
V gene: TRBV30
CDR3 protein: CAWTPGGNGYTF
CDR3 DNA: TGTGCCTGGACCCCGGGAGGGAATGGCTACACCTTC

J gene: TRBJ1-2
clone size: .
D gene: .
V gene: TRBV27
CDR3 protein: CASSWGQGYGYTF
CDR3 DNA: TGTGCCAGCAGTTGGGGGCAGGGTTATGGCTACACCTTC

J gene: TRBJ1-2
clone size: .
D gene: .
V gene: TRBV2
CDR3 protein: CASSDEGYTF
CDR3 DNA: TGTGCCAGCAGTGATGAGGGCTACACCTTC

J gene: TRBJ2-1
clone size: .
D gene: .
V gene: TRBV4-1
CDR3 protein: CASSQDLGRFEQFF
CDR3 DNA: TGCGCCAGCAGCCAAGATCTGGGGAGATTCGAGCAGTTCTTC

J gene: TRBJ1-6
clone size: .
D gene: .
V gene: TRBV5-1
CDR3 protein: CASSLGQNSPLHF
CDR3 DNA: TGCGCCAGCAGCTTGGGGCAGAATTCACCCCTCCACTTT

J gene: TRBJ2-7
clone size: .
D gene: TRBD1
V gene: TRBV30
CDR3 protein: CAWNTGVGYEQYF
CDR3 DNA: TGTGCCTGGAACACAGGGGTTGGGTACGAGCAGTACTTC

J gene: TRBJ1-2
clone size: .
D gene: TRBD1
V gene: TRBV30
CDR3 protein: CACTGGDGYTF
CDR3 DNA: TGTGCTTGTACAGGGGGCGACGGCTACACCTTC

J gene: TRBJ1-2
clone size: .
D gene: .
V gene: TRBV2
CDR3 protein: CATSGRSGYTF
CDR3 DNA: TGTGCCACCTCCGGGCGGTCCGGCTACACCTTC

J gene: TRBJ2-7
clone size: .
D gene: .
V gene: TRBV28
CDR3 protein: CASSLDYEQYF
CDR3 DNA: TGTGCCAGCAGTTTAGACTACGAGCAGTACTTC

J gene: TRBJ2-1
clone size: .
D gene: TRBD1
V gene: TRBV5-8
CDR3 protein: CASSSGQGNNEQFF
CDR3 DNA: TGTGCCAGCAGCTCGGGACAGGGAAACAATGAGCAGTTCTTC

J gene: TRBJ2-1
clone size: .
D gene: .
V gene: TRBV7-9
CDR3 protein: CASNGNTGYIEQFF
CDR3 DNA: TGTGCCAGCAACGGGAACACGGGGTACATTGAGCAGTTCTTC

J gene: TRBJ2-3
clone size: .
D gene: .
V gene: TRBV5-4
CDR3 protein: CASRPPGVADTQYF
CDR3 DNA: TGTGCCAGCAGACCCCCCGGGGTCGCAGATACGCAGTATTTT

J gene: TRBJ2-1
clone size: few
D gene: .
V gene: TRBV20-1
CDR3 protein: CSARKFDEQFF
CDR3 DNA: TGCAGTGCTAGAAAGTTCGATGAGCAGTTCTTC

J gene: TRBJ1-1
clone size: few
D gene: .
V gene: TRBV5-1
CDR3 protein: CASSSGRLNTEAFF
CDR3 DNA: TGCGCCAGCAGCTCGGGACGGCTGAACACTGAAGCTTTCTTT